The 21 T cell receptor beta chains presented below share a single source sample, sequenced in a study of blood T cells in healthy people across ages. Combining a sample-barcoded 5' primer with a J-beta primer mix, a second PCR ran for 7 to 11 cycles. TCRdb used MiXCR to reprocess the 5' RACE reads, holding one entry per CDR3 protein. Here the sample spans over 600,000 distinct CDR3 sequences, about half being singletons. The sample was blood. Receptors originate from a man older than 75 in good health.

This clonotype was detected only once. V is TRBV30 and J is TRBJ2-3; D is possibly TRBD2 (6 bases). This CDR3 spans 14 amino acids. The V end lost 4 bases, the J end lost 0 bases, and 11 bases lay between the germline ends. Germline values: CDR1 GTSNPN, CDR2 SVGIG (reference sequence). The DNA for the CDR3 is TGTGCCTGGACCGCGGGGAGAAGCACAGATACGCAGTATTTT. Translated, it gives CAWTAGRSTDTQYF. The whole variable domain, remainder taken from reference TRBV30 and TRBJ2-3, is SQTIHQWPATLVQPVGSPLSLECTVEGTSNPNLYWYRQAAGRGLQLLFYSVGIGQISSEVPQNLSASRPQDRQFILSSKKLLLSDSGFYLCAWTAGRSTDTQYFGPGTRLTVL.

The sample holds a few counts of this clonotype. CDR3 coding DNA: TGCAGTGCTAGAGTTAGGACAATTTTCACAGATACGCAGTATTTT. Amino acid sequence: CSARVRTIFTDTQYF. The rearrangement links TRBV20-1 to TRBJ2-3; tentatively, D is TRBD1 (5 bases). Trimming pared 1 base from V and 2 bases from J, leaving 13 bases between. Germline assignment: CDR1 DFQATT and CDR2 SNEGSKA (reference sequence). The CDR3 totals 15 residues.

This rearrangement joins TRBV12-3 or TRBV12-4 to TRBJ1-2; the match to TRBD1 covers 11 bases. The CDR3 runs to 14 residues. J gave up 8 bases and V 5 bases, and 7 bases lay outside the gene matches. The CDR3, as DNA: TGTGCCAGCAGTACCGGGACAGGGGGTGGCGGCTACACCTTC. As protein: CASSTGTGGGGYTF.

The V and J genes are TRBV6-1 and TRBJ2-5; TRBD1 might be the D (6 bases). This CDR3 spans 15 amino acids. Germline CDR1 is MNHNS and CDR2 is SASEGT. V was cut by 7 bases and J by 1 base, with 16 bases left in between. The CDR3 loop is CASTPGAGVQETQYF. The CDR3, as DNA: TGTGCCAGCACTCCCGGGGCAGGGGTCCAAGAGACCCAGTACTTC.

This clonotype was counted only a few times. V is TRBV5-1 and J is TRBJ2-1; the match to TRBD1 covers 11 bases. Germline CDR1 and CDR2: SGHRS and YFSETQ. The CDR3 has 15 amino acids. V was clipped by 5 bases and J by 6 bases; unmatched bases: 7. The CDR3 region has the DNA TGCGCCAGCAGTCGGGATGGACAGGGGGCCAATGAGCAGTTCTTC. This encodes CASSRDGQGANEQFF.

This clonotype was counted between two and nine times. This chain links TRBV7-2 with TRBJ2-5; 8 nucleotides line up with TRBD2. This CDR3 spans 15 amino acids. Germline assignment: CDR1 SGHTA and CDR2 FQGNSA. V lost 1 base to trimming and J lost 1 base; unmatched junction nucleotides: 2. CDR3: CASSLDGRAQETQYF. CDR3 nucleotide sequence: TGTGCCAGCAGCTTAGACGGGAGGGCCCAAGAGACCCAGTACTTC.

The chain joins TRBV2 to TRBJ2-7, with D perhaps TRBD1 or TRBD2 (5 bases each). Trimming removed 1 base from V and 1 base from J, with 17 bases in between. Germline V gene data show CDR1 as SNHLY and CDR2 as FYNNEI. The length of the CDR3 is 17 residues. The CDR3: CASSEVPGSHGSYEQYF. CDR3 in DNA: TGTGCCAGCAGTGAAGTTCCAGGGAGCCATGGGTCCTACGAGCAGTACTTC.

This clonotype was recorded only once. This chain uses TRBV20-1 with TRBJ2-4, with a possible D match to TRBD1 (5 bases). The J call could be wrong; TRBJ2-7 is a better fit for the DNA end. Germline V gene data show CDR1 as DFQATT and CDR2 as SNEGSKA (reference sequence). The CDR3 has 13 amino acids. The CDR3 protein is CSATLGVSYEQYF. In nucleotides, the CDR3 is TGCAGTGCCACCCTAGGGGTTTCCTACGAGCAGTACTTC.

In DNA, the CDR3 is TGTGCCACCAGTGATACCGGGACTAGCGGAGCTAGCACAGATACGCAGTATTTT. Protein sequence: CATSDTGTSGASTDTQYF. This chain uses TRBV24-1 with TRBJ2-3; 11 nucleotides agree with TRBD2. Germline V gene sequence: CDR1 KGHDR, CDR2 SFDVKD. Germline trimming cut 3 bases from V and 0 bases from J; bases unmatched to any gene: 7. The CDR3 sequence is 18 residues long.

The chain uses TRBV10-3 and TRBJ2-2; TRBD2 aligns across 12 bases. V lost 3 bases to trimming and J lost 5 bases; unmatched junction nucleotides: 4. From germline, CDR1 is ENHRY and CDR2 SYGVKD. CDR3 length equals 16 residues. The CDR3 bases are TGTGCCATCAGTGAAACTAGCGGGAGGAGAACCGGGGAGCTGTTTTTT. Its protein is CAISETSGRRTGELFF.

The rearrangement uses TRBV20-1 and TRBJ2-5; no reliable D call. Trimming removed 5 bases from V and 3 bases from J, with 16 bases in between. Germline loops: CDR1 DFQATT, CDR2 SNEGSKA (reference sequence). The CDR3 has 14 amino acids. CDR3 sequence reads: CSALDPAGKETQYF. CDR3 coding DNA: TGCAGTGCTCTAGACCCTGCCGGTAAAGAGACCCAGTACTTC.

Here the CDR3 DNA reads TGCGCCAGCAGCTTGGCCAGTGCAGTGGGCGGGAGAGGAACCGGGGAGCTGTTTTTT. This encodes CASSLASAVGGRGTGELFF. The rearrangement joins TRBV5-1 to TRBJ2-2; 7 bases align to TRBD2. Looked up from germline, CDR1 is SGHRS and CDR2 is YFSETQ. Trimming removed 0 bases from V and 5 bases from J; junction bases left unmatched: 16. The CDR3 covers 19 residues.

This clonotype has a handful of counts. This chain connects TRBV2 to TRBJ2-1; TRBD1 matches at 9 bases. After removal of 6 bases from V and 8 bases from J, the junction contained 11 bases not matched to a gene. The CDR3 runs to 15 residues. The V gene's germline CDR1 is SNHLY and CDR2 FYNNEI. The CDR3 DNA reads TGTGCCAGCAGCCAACTTGGACAGGGGTGGGATGAGCAGTTCTTC. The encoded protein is CASSQLGQGWDEQFF.

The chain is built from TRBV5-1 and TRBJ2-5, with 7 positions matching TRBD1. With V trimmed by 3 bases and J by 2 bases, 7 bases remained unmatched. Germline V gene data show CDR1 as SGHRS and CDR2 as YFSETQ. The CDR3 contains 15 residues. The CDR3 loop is CASSSGTDTQETQYF. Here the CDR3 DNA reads TGCGCCAGCAGCTCCGGGACAGATACACAAGAGACCCAGTACTTC.

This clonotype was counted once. The CDR3 loop reads CASSLETRIQETQYF. The CDR3 DNA reads TGTGCCAGCAGCTTAGAGACTAGAATCCAAGAGACCCAGTACTTC. V and J are TRBV7-6 and TRBJ2-5; TRBD2 is a possible D gene (6 bases). CDR1 is SGHVS and CDR2 is FNYEAQ in the germline V gene. Trimming stripped 1 base from V and 1 base from J, with 10 bases between. The CDR3 totals 15 residues.

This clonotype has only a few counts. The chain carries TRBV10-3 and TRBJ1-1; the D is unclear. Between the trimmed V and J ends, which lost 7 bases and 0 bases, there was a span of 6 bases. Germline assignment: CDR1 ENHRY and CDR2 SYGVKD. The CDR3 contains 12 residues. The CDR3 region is CAITDMNTEAFF. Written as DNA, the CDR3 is TGTGCCATCACAGATATGAACACTGAAGCTTTCTTT.

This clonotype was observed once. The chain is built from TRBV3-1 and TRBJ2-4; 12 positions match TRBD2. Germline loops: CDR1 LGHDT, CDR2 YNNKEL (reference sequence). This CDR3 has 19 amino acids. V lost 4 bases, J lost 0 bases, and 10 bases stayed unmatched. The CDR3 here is CASSPEGLAGIVAKNIQYF. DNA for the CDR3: TGTGCCAGCAGCCCGGAAGGACTAGCGGGAATAGTAGCCAAAAACATTCAGTACTTC.

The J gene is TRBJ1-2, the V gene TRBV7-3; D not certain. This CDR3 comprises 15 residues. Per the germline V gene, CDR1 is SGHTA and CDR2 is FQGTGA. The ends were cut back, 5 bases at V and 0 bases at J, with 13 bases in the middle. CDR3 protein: CASSKGPGANYGYTF. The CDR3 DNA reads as TGTGCCAGCAGCAAGGGCCCCGGAGCTAACTATGGCTACACCTTC.

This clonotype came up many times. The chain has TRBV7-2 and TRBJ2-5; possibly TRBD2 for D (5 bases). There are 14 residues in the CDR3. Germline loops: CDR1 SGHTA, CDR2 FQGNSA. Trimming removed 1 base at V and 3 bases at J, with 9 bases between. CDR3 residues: CASSLEVGEETQYF. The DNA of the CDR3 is TGTGCCAGCAGCTTAGAAGTCGGGGAAGAGACCCAGTACTTC.

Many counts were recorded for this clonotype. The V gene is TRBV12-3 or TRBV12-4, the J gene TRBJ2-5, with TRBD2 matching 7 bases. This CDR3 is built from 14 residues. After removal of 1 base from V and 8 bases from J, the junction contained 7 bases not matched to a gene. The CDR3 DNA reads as TGTGCCAGCAGTTTAGGGGGAGGGTCGGGAACCCAGTACTTC. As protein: CASSLGGGSGTQYF.

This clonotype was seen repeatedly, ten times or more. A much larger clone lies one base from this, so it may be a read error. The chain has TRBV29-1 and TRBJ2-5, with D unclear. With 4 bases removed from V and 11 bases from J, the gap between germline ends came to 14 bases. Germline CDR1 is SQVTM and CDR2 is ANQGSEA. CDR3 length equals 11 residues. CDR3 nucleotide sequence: TGCAGCGTTGGGGCCGACAATGAGCAGTACTTC. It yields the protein CSVGADNEQYF.